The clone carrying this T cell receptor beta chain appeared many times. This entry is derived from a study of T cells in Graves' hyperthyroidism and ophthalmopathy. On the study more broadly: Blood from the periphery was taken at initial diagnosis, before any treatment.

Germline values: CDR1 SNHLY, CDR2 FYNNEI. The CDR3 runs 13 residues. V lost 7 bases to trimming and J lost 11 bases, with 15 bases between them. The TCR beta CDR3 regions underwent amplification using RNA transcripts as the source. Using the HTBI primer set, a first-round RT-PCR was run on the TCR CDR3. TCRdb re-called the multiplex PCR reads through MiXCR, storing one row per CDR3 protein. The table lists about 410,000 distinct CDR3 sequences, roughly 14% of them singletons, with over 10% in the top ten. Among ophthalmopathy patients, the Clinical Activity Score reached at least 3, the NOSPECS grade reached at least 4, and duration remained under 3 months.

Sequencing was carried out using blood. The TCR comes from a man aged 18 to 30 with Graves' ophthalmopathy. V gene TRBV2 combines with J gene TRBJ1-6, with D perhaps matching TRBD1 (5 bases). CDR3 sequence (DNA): TGTGCCAGCATCGGCACGGGGGAGACACCCCTCCACTTT. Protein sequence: CASIGTGETPLHF.